This T cell receptor beta chain is drawn from a study of T cells after yellow fever vaccination. About the research overall: Researchers used CD3, CD45RA, CCR7 and CD95 to sort out EM, EMRA, CM and Tscm memory subsets. SMART-Seq v4 Ultra Low Input prepared the low-cell-number fractions.

General study points: Abundant contaminating clonotypes from the bulk population could appear in FACS-sorted repertoires.

This clonotype occurred many times. A universal primer site and UMIs were added as TCR cDNA was made by 5'RACE template switching. TCRdb re-called the 5' RACE reads with MiXCR, one entry per CDR3 protein. The sample has over 35,000 distinct CDR3 sequences, just under 6.5% seen once. This CDR3 has 16 amino acids. V lost 3 bases to trimming and J lost 2 bases, with 15 bases between them. The germline V gene has CDR1 MGHDK and CDR2 SYGVNS. The specimen comprised PBMCs, either bulk or a sorted T-cell subset (CD4+, CD8+, memory, or dextramer-sorted; not recorded which), sampled 45 days after the yellow fever booster vaccination. The TCR comes from a man aged 30-40 years who received the YFV17D yellow fever vaccine. V and J are TRBV25-1 and TRBJ2-3, with D perhaps TRBD2 (6 bases). CDR3 sequence reads: CASSDYVRGYTDTQYF. Here the CDR3 DNA reads TGTGCCAGCAGTGATTACGTGCGGGGCTACACAGATACGCAGTATTTT. The whole variable domain, remainder taken from reference TRBV25-1 and TRBJ2-3, is EADIYQTPRYLVIGTGKKITLECSQTMGHDKMYWYQQDPGMELHLIHYSYGVNSTEKGDLSSESTVSRIRTEHFPLTLESARPSHTSQYLCASSDYVRGYTDTQYFGPGTRLTVL.